Each of the 5 T cell receptor beta chains below was sequenced from the same sample in a study of a mutant IDH1 vaccine in newly diagnosed glioma (dated by TCRdb to the early 2020s). Their antigens remain unidentified. Library creation used the immunoSEQ multiplex PCR assay. The immuneACCESS repertoire file appears here via TCRdb, limited to in-frame rearrangements. These files lack a portion of the clones; in checked studies, under half of the deficit traces to unresolved V genes, and the cause of the others is not known. Within this sample are roughly 56,000 clones, with more than 75% of them counted one time only. 4% to 5.5% of the sample is in the top ten clones. Per the publication, the time point label means: week 47, end of study. Each vaccine dose was 300 ug of a 20-mer mutant IDH1 peptide in Montanide, given subcutaneously with topical imiquimod. The sequenced sample was PBMCs, obtained from a glioma patient whose treatment included an IDH1 peptide vaccine. The receptors were sampled from a woman in her forties with glioma. Some clones in this sample may be carry-over from other donors' samples.

The CDR3 loop is CASSLIGQSRYNEQFF. Written as DNA, the CDR3 is TGCGCCAGCAGCTTGATAGGACAATCTCGATACAATGAGCAGTTCTTC. The chain recombines TRBV5-1 with TRBJ2-1; maybe TRBD1 (5 bases). Deletions cut 1 base from V and 4 bases from J, with 15 bases between. This CDR3 spans 16 amino acids. Germline loops: CDR1 SGHRS, CDR2 YFSETQ. Together with reference TRBV5-1 and TRBJ2-1, the CDR3 gives the full variable domain: KAGVTQTPRYLIKTRGQQVTLSCSPISGHRSVSWYQQTPGQGLQFLFEYFSETQRNKGNFPGRFSGRQFSNSRSEMNVSTLELGDSALYLCASSLIGQSRYNEQFFGPGTRLTVL.

This clone has only a few counts. The rearrangement uses TRBV4-1 and TRBJ2-1; D gene ambiguous. The CDR3 has 13 amino acids. Trimming removed 5 bases from V and 8 bases from J, with 13 bases in between. In germline, CDR1 is MGHRA, CDR2 YSYEKL. The DNA for the CDR3 is TGCGCCAGCAGCTTGCCCGGCTGGGATGAGCAGTTCTTC. Its translation is CASSLPGWDEQFF.

V is TRBV4-3 and J is TRBJ2-1, with D perhaps matching TRBD1 (6 bases). CDR3 length: 13 residues. V was pared by 2 bases and J by 10 bases, with 12 bases between. Germline loops: CDR1 LGHNA, CDR2 YSLEER. CDR3 sequence: CASSQPNREEQFF. CDR3 nucleotides: TGCGCCAGCAGCCAACCGAACAGGGAGGAGCAGTTCTTC.

This rearrangement joins TRBV6-5 to TRBJ2-7, with 11 bases that match TRBD1. There are 14 residues in the CDR3. CDR1 is MNHEY and CDR2 is SVGAGI in the germline V gene. Losses at the gene ends were 4 bases for V and 4 bases for J; bases not matched to a gene: 3. The CDR3 coding sequence is TGTGCCAGCAGTTCCGGGACAGGGGGGTACGAGCAGTACTTC. Encoded protein: CASSSGTGGYEQYF.

This clone was seen a single time. The V gene is TRBV28, the J gene TRBJ2-7; D is tentatively TRBD1 or TRBD2 (5 bases each). The CDR3 consists of 15 residues. V gave up 8 bases and J gave up 0 bases, with 17 bases separating them. Germline-derived CDR1 and CDR2 are MDHEN and SYDVKM. The chain's CDR3 is CASGSGAGSSYEQYF. The CDR3 DNA sequence: TGTGCCAGCGGGTCCGGGGCCGGCAGCTCCTACGAGCAGTACTTC.